The 2 T cell receptor beta chains below come from one sample, sequenced in a study of identical twins. MiXCR, applied by TCRdb to the 5' RACE reads, yields one record per CDR3 protein. The table shows hundreds of thousands of distinct CDR3 sequences, with 7.5% occurring only once. These data also featured in a second study, about yellow fever vaccine responses in identical twins.

The source material was memory (CD45RO+) T cells sorted from blood. The receptors derive from a woman under 30 in good health.

This clonotype appeared a few times. The CDR3 region is CASSMGDNYSPLHF. In DNA, the CDR3 is TGCGCCAGCAGTATGGGGGACAACTATTCACCCCTCCACTTT. V usage is TRBV5-1 and J usage is TRBJ1-6; D might be TRBD1 (6 bases). Germline CDR1 reads SGHRS; CDR2 reads YFSETQ. This CDR3 region has 14 residues. The V end lost 5 bases, the J end lost 8 bases, and 14 bases lay between the germline ends.

This clonotype has at least ten counts. This sequence joins TRBV3-1 and TRBJ2-4; 8 nucleotides match TRBD1. The CDR3 length is 17 residues. CDR1 is LGHDT, CDR2 YNNKEL, per germline (reference sequence). V dropped 4 bases and J dropped 0; count of bases not matched to a gene: 8. The CDR3 DNA sequence: TGTGCCAGCAGCCCCCGCCGGACAGGGCTAGCCAAAAACATTCAGTACTTC. This encodes CASSPRRTGLAKNIQYF.